This TCR beta chain is drawn from a study of neoadjuvant anti-PD-1 for oral cavity cancer. Looking at the study overall: Most patients had three to four biweekly doses of 3 mg/kg nivolumab before resection.

The time point denotes: after neoadjuvant nivolumab, at surgical resection. Analysis of PBMCs was direct, with no culture step. Germline V gives CDR1 GTSNPN, CDR2 SVGIG (reference sequence). Trimming removed 5 bases at V and 6 bases at J, with 14 bases between. This CDR3 contains 13 residues. Profiling relied on immunoSEQ multiplex PCR, and the TCRdb table lists in-frame clones only, not all of them. The sample lists 11,000 to 15,000 clones; 65% to 75% were seen once. The rearrangement uses TRBV30 and TRBJ2-1, with D perhaps matching TRBD2 (5 bases). The receptor was isolated from a person aged 35 to 85 with oral cavity squamous cell carcinoma. The sample was PBMCs, taken after nivolumab (anti-PD-1) treatment. CDR3 sequence (DNA): TGTGCCTGGGCATGGACTCCTGGCAATGAGCAGTTCTTC. Protein: CAWAWTPGNEQFF.